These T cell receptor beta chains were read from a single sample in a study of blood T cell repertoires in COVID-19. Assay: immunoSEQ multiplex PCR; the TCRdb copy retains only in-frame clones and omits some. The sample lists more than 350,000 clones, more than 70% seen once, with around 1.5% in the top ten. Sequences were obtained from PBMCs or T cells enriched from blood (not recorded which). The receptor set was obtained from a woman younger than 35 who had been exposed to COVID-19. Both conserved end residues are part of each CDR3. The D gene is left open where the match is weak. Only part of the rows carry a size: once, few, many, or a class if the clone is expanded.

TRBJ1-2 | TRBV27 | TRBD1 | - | CASSLRRTGDGYTF | TGTGCCAGCAGTTTACGTCGGACAGGAGATGGCTACACCTTC
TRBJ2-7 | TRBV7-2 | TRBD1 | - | CASSSRQGAYEQYF | TGTGCCAGCAGCTCCCGACAGGGGGCCTACGAGCAGTACTTC
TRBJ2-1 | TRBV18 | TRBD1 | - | CASSPRGQGSEQFF | TGTGCCAGCTCACCAAGGGGACAGGGGAGTGAGCAGTTCTTC
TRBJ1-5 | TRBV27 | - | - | CASSFKAGGNQPQHF | TGTGCCAGCAGTTTCAAGGCAGGTGGCAATCAGCCCCAGCATTTT
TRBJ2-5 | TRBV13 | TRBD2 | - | CASSGLNSGSSQETQYF | TGTGCCAGCAGCGGACTTAATAGCGGGAGCTCCCAAGAGACCCAGTACTTC
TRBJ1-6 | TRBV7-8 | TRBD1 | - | CASSLGSGQGHSPLHF | TGTGCCAGCAGCTTAGGGTCGGGACAGGGACATTCACCCCTCCACTTT
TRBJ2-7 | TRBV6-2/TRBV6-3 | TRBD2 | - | CASSYGSGGATYEQYF | TGTGCCAGCAGTTACGGGAGCGGGGGGGCTACCTACGAGCAGTACTTC
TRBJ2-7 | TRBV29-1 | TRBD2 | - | CSVEAGGNEQYF | TGCAGCGTTGAAGCGGGGGGGAACGAGCAGTACTTC
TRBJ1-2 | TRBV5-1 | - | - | CASSLTTGSHGYTF | TGCGCCAGCAGCCTCACTACAGGGAGCCATGGCTACACCTTC
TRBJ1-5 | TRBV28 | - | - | CASRSRVSNQPQHF | TGTGCCAGCAGGTCCAGGGTAAGCAATCAGCCCCAGCATTTT
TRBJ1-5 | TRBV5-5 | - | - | CASSLEVPGVYSNQPQHF | TGTGCCAGCAGCTTGGAAGTACCAGGGGTCTATAGCAATCAGCCCCAGCATTTT
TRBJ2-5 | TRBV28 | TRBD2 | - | CASSTGLASGFGETQYF | TGTGCCAGCAGTACGGGACTAGCGAGTGGATTTGGGGAGACCCAGTACTTC
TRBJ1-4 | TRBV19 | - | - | CASSIKARREKLFF | TGTGCCAGTAGTATAAAGGCGCGGAGGGAAAAACTGTTTTTT
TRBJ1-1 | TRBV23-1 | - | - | CASSQSLGGAPAEAFF | TGCGCCAGCAGTCAATCCCTCGGGGGGGCGCCGGCTGAAGCTTTCTTT
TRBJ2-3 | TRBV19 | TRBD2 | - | CATGPLAGRTDTQYF | TGTGCGACAGGTCCTTTAGCGGGGCGGACAGATACGCAGTATTTT
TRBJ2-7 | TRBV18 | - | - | CASSPPPGDSYEQYF | TGTGCCAGCTCACCACCCCCAGGGGACTCCTACGAGCAGTACTTC
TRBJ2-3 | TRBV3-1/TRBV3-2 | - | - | CASSISTDTQYF | TGTGCCAGCTCCATTAGCACAGATACGCAGTATTTT
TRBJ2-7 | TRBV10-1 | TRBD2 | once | CASSPGTRPYEQYF | TGCGCCAGCAGTCCCGGGACTAGGCCATACGAGCAGTACTTC
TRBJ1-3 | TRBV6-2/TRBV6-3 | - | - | CASSYGPAGSGNTIYF | TGTGCCAGCAGTTACGGTCCCGCAGGGTCTGGAAACACCATATATTTT
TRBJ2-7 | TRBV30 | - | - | CAWTRSQVGIYEQYF | TGTGCCTGGACCCGATCACAGGTAGGAATCTACGAGCAGTACTTC
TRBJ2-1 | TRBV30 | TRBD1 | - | CACPIGTGINEQFF | TGTGCCTGCCCTATAGGGACAGGGATAAATGAGCAGTTCTTC
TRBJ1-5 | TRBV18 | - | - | CASSRTGPGIYVQPQHF | TGTGCCAGCTCACGAACTGGCCCGGGGATTTACGTACAGCCCCAGCATTTT
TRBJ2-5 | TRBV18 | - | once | CASSPVGSDQYF | TGTGCCAGCTCACCAGTCGGGAGCGACCAGTACTTC
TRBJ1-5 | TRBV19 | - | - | CASTAILGPQHF | TGTGCCAGTACCGCGATCCTTGGGCCCCAGCATTTT
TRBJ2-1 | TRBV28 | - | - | CASSLMAEDYNEQFF | TGTGCCAGCAGTTTAATGGCTGAAGACTACAATGAGCAGTTCTTC
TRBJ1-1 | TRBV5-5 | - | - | CASSLLAGYEAFF | TGTGCCAGCAGCTTACTCGCCGGGTATGAAGCTTTCTTT
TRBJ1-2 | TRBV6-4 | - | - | CASSDNAAGAEGYTF | TGTGCCAGCAGTGACAATGCTGCAGGGGCGGAGGGCTACACCTTC
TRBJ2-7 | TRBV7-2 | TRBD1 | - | CASSFSQGASYEQYF | TGTGCCAGCAGCTTCTCACAGGGGGCCTCCTACGAGCAGTACTTC
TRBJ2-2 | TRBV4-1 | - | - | CASSHPGTSNTGELFF | TGCGCCAGCAGCCACCCCGGGACAAGTAACACCGGGGAGCTGTTTTTT
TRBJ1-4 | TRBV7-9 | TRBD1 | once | CASSSGTGDEKLFF | TGTGCCAGCAGCTCGGGTACAGGGGACGAAAAACTGTTTTTT
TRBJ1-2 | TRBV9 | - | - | CASRVTAGGAYGYTF | TGTGCCAGCAGAGTTACGGCGGGAGGCGCCTATGGCTACACCTTC
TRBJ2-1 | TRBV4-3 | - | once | CASSPSPAEQFF | TGCGCCAGCAGCCCAAGCCCCGCGGAGCAGTTCTTC
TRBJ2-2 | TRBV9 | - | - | CASSVGPGELFF | TGTGCCAGCAGCGTAGGGCCCGGGGAGCTGTTTTTT
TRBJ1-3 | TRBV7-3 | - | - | CASSSDSSGNTIYF | TGTGCCAGCAGCTCCGACAGCTCTGGAAACACCATATATTTT
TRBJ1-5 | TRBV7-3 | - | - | CASSSPGSNQPQHF | TGTGCCAGCAGCTCCCCAGGTTCAAATCAGCCCCAGCATTTT
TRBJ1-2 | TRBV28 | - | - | CASTPRDTWFNYGYTF | TGTGCCAGCACGCCTCGGGACACATGGTTTAACTATGGCTACACCTTC
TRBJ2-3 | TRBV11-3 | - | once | CASSLGSTDTQYF | TGTGCCAGCAGCTTGGGGAGTACAGATACGCAGTATTTT
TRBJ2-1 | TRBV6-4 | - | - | CASSERDSSYNEQFF | TGTGCCTCCTCAGAACGGGACTCCTCCTACAATGAGCAGTTCTTC
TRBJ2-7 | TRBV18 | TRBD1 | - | CASSGTGTEQYF | TGTGCCAGCTCAGGGACAGGGACCGAGCAGTACTTC
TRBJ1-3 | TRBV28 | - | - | CASSAAWRFGGLPPSGNTIYF | TGTGCCAGCAGTGCCGCCTGGCGTTTTGGAGGGCTTCCCCCCTCTGGAAACACCATATATTTT
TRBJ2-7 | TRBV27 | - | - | CASSTQGWYEQYF | TGTGCCAGCAGTACGCAGGGTTGGTACGAGCAGTACTTC
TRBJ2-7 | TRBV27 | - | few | CASSPQGHEQYF | TGTGCCAGCAGTCCACAGGGCCACGAGCAGTACTTC
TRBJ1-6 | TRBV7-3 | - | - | CASSLEKSNSPLHF | TGTGCCAGCAGCTTAGAGAAGAGTAATTCACCCCTCCACTTT
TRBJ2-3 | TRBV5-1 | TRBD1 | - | CASSLRQGGDTQYF | TGCGCCAGCAGCTTAAGACAGGGCGGAGATACGCAGTATTTT
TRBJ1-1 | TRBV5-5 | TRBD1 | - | CASSFTGDMNTEAFF | TGTGCCAGCAGCTTTACAGGGGATATGAACACTGAAGCTTTCTTT